This entry features one T cell receptor (beta chain) sequence. CDR3 length: 14 amino acids. Germline lookup yields CDR1 SGDLS and CDR2 YYNGEE. V was clipped by 2 bases and J by 4 bases, with 12 bases between them. The data are from a study of CD8 T cells in Susac syndrome. Roughly 0.5 to 1 ug RNA was reverse transcribed with random hexamers. Amplification of TCR beta CDR3 spanned 54 Vbeta and 13 Jbeta via immunoSEQ multiplex PCR. TCRdb redid the calling of the immunoSEQ multiplex PCR reads with MiXCR, one entry per CDR3 protein. Of roughly 120,000 distinct CDR3 sequences listed, 90% to 95% are singletons.

Sequenced: CD4+ T cells from PBMCs. The origin of this receptor is a human donor in good health. V and J are TRBV9 and TRBJ1-2; D perhaps matches TRBD1 (5 bases). For the CDR3, the DNA is TGTGCCAGCAGCGTCTCAGGGTCCGCCTATGGCTACACCTTC. Translating it yields CASSVSGSAYGYTF.